This T cell receptor (beta chain) was sequenced during a study of T-cell memory formation after mild COVID-19. The overall study: Among the donors, TCR clusters were largely specific to each donor.

The V and J ends lost 6 bases and 5 bases respectively, with 22 bases between them. The CDR3 is 17 amino acids. The germline V gene encodes CDR1 SEHNR and CDR2 FQNEAQ (reference sequence). This clonotype has a handful of counts. As yet, its antigen is unknown. Employing constant-segment primers, 5'RACE generated TCR alpha and TCR beta cDNA libraries bearing sample barcodes and UMIs. TCRdb processed the 5' RACE reads anew with MiXCR; each CDR3 protein has one entry. Of some 290,000 distinct CDR3 sequences listed, roughly 17% are singletons. Study conclusions and caveats: Clones that contracted from day 15 to 85 were balanced CD4/CD8, while later expanders leaned CD4+.

This TCR derives from a man aged 18-30 years who had mild COVID-19 (a few samples of this study predate the infection). Cell type and time point are not known. The sample taken for sequencing was PBMCs or a T cell subset sorted from them (not recorded which). The chain combines TRBV7-9 with TRBJ2-2; D is ambiguous. DNA for the CDR3: TGTGCCAGCAGGCGGCCCTCCAGGACCGTCTGGACCGGGGAGCTGTTTTTT. This encodes CASRRPSRTVWTGELFF.